This TCR beta chain was profiled in a study of T cell responses to AZD1222 COVID-19 vaccine. Study-wide background: Second-dose groups at about 4 or about 12 weeks were pooled. General observations from the study: Repertoire sampling was restricted to post-peak T cell response timepoints. Of the AZD1222 recipients, only five to seven were seropositive at baseline. At 160-218 and 743-854, vaccine-associated CD4 TCRs were dominant, and they spanned spike.

The V gene end was trimmed by 6 bases and the J gene end by 4 bases; junction bases not matched to a gene: 9. This CDR3 spans 15 amino acids. Germline V CDR1 and CDR2: MDHEN, SYDVKM. About this clone itself: Its target is not known.

Only in-frame clones appear in the TCRdb table, and some are missing; sequencing was by immunoSEQ multiplex PCR. The sample lists around 100,000 clones, 85% to 90% occurring once. Material: peripheral blood, obtained on day 0 of AZD1222 vaccination. This TCR came from an adult in good health. The chain couples TRBV28 to TRBJ1-2; the match to TRBD1 covers 9 bases. The CDR3 spells CASRNLQGAPYGYTF. CDR3 nucleotides: TGTGCCAGCAGGAACCTACAGGGGGCCCCCTATGGCTACACCTTC.